Listed below are T cell receptor beta chains from one sample, sequenced in a study of shared clonotypes between healthy human individuals. Method: immunoSEQ multiplex PCR; TCRdb's copy keeps in-frame clones and lacks some. Found here are 550,000 to 850,000 clones, 55% to 75% of them singletons; the top ten hold under 2%. Source material: memory CD4+ T cells sorted from blood. All receptors derive from a woman in her thirties in good health. CDR3s include the opening cysteine and the closing phenylalanine or tryptophan. The D gene is left open where the match is weak. Size is stated for part of the rows, as once, few or many counts, or as a class when the clone is expanded.

v_call: TRBV28; j_call: TRBJ2-7; d_call: NA; clone_size: NA; cdr3_aa: CASSLSSPYEQYF; cdr3_nt: TGTGCCAGCAGTCTTAGCAGCCCCTACGAGCAGTACTTC
v_call: TRBV27; j_call: TRBJ1-1; d_call: NA; clone_size: NA; cdr3_aa: CASSNPRAEAFF; cdr3_nt: TGTGCCAGCAGTAACCCGCGGGCGGAAGCTTTCTTT
v_call: TRBV14; j_call: TRBJ2-3; d_call: TRBD1; clone_size: few; cdr3_aa: CASSQRDSRVADTQYF; cdr3_nt: TGTGCCAGCAGCCAGAGGGACAGCCGAGTGGCAGATACGCAGTATTTT
v_call: TRBV29-1; j_call: TRBJ1-4; d_call: NA; clone_size: few; cdr3_aa: CSVEGGGAREKLFF; cdr3_nt: TGCAGCGTTGAAGGCGGGGGCGCGAGGGAAAAACTGTTTTTT
v_call: TRBV28; j_call: TRBJ2-4; d_call: TRBD2; clone_size: NA; cdr3_aa: CASSSPGLAGGLAKNIQYF; cdr3_nt: TGTGCCAGCAGTTCGCCGGGACTAGCGGGAGGGTTAGCCAAAAACATTCAGTACTTC
v_call: TRBV7-9; j_call: TRBJ2-1; d_call: NA; clone_size: NA; cdr3_aa: CASSRNNGYNEQFF; cdr3_nt: TGTGCCAGCAGCCGTAACAATGGCTACAATGAGCAGTTCTTC
v_call: TRBV28; j_call: TRBJ1-5; d_call: NA; clone_size: once; cdr3_aa: CASHNVASRAQHF; cdr3_nt: TGTGCCAGCCACAACGTGGCTTCACGGGCCCAGCATTTT
v_call: TRBV10-3; j_call: TRBJ1-3; d_call: NA; clone_size: NA; cdr3_aa: CATKTTKQGNSGNTIYF; cdr3_nt: TGTGCCACCAAGACTACTAAACAGGGCAACTCTGGAAACACCATATATTTT
v_call: TRBV4-2; j_call: TRBJ2-2; d_call: TRBD2; clone_size: NA; cdr3_aa: CASSQDVSRREDRRELFF; cdr3_nt: TGTGCCAGCAGCCAAGATGTTTCCCGGCGGGAGGACCGAAGGGAGCTGTTTTTT
v_call: TRBV5-6; j_call: TRBJ2-3; d_call: NA; clone_size: NA; cdr3_aa: CASSPVGVWDAQYF; cdr3_nt: TGTGCCAGCAGCCCGGTCGGAGTTTGGGACGCCCAGTATTTT
v_call: TRBV15; j_call: TRBJ1-1; d_call: NA; clone_size: once; cdr3_aa: CATSGPHGNTEAFF; cdr3_nt: TGTGCCACCAGCGGTCCTCACGGGAACACTGAAGCTTTCTTT
v_call: TRBV10-3; j_call: TRBJ2-1; d_call: NA; clone_size: many; cdr3_aa: CAVALANEQFF; cdr3_nt: TGTGCCGTCGCCCTGGCGAATGAGCAGTTCTTC
v_call: TRBV25-1; j_call: TRBJ2-3; d_call: NA; clone_size: many; cdr3_aa: CAVSLSGSTDTQYF; cdr3_nt: TGTGCCGTCAGCCTCAGCGGTAGCACAGATACGCAGTATTTT
v_call: TRBV2; j_call: TRBJ1-5; d_call: TRBD1; clone_size: many; cdr3_aa: CASSPEGQGQQPQHF; cdr3_nt: TGTGCCAGCAGCCCTGAGGGACAGGGGCAACAGCCCCAGCATTTT
v_call: TRBV14; j_call: TRBJ2-7; d_call: TRBD1; clone_size: once; cdr3_aa: CASSQTGGSSSYEQYF; cdr3_nt: TGTGCCAGCAGCCAAACAGGGGGGTCGAGCTCCTACGAGCAGTACTTC
v_call: TRBV2; j_call: TRBJ1-2; d_call: NA; clone_size: NA; cdr3_aa: CASSLSATPYYGYTF; cdr3_nt: TGTGCCAGCAGTTTATCTGCCACCCCCTACTATGGCTACACCTTC
v_call: TRBV6-1; j_call: TRBJ1-2; d_call: TRBD1; clone_size: few; cdr3_aa: CASRSRGQYSYGYTF; cdr3_nt: TGTGCCAGCAGGAGCAGGGGGCAGTATAGCTATGGCTACACCTTC
v_call: TRBV30; j_call: TRBJ1-4; d_call: NA; clone_size: NA; cdr3_aa: CAWSRGRPNEKLFF; cdr3_nt: TGTGCCTGGAGCAGAGGGAGGCCTAATGAAAAACTGTTTTTT
v_call: TRBV11-3; j_call: TRBJ1-1; d_call: NA; clone_size: NA; cdr3_aa: CASSLGATTEAFF; cdr3_nt: TGTGCCAGCAGCTTAGGTGCGACCACGGAAGCTTTCTTT
v_call: TRBV7-2; j_call: TRBJ2-7; d_call: TRBD2; clone_size: NA; cdr3_aa: CASSRLAERSYEQYF; cdr3_nt: TGTGCCAGCAGCCGCCTAGCGGAGCGCTCCTACGAGCAGTACTTC
v_call: TRBV11-2; j_call: TRBJ2-5; d_call: NA; clone_size: once; cdr3_aa: CASSPVGRQETQYF; cdr3_nt: TGTGCCAGCAGCCCCGTTGGTCGCCAAGAGACCCAGTACTTC
v_call: TRBV18; j_call: TRBJ2-5; d_call: TRBD2; clone_size: once; cdr3_aa: CASSSSGSLNGETQYF; cdr3_nt: TGTGCCAGCTCTTCTAGCGGGAGTTTGAATGGAGAGACCCAGTACTTC
v_call: TRBV28; j_call: TRBJ1-4; d_call: NA; clone_size: NA; cdr3_aa: CASSLWGRGEKLFF; cdr3_nt: TGTGCCAGCAGTTTATGGGGGCGTGGAGAAAAACTGTTTTTT